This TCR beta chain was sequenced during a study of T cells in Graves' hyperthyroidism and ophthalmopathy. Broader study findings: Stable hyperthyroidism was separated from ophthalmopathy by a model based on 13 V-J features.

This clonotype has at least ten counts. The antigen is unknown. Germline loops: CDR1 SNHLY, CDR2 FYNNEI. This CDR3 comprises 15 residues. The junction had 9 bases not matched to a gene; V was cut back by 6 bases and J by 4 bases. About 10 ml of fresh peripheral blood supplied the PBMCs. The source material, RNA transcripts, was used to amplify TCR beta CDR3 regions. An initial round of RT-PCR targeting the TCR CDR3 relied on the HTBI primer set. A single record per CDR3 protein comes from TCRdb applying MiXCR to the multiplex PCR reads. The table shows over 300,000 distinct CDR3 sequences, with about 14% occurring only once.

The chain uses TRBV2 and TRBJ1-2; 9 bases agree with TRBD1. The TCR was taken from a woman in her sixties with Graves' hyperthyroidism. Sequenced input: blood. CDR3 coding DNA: TGTGCCAGCAGAAGGGACCGGGACAGGGTCTATGGCTACACCTTC. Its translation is CASRRDRDRVYGYTF.